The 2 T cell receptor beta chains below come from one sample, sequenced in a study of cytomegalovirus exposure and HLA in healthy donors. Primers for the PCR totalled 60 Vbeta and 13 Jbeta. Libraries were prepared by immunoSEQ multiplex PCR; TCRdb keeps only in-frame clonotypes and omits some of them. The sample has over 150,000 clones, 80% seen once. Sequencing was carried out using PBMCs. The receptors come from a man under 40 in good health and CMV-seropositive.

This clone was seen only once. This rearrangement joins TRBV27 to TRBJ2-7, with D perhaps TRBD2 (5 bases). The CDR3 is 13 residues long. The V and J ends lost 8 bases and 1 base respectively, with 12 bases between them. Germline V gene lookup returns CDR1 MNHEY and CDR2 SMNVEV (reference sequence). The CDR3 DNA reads TGTGCCAGCGCCCTGCGAGGGTCCTACGAGCAGTACTTC. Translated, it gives CASALRGSYEQYF.

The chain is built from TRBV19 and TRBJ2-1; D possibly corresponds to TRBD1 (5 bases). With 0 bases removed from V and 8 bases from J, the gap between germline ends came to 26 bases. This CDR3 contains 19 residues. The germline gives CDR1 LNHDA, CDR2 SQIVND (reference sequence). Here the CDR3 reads CASSIDSLRQTTSYHEQFF. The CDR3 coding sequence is TGTGCCAGTAGTATAGATTCATTGCGACAGACCACGTCGTACCATGAGCAGTTCTTC. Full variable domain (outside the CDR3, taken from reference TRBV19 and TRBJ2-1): DGGITQSPKYLFRKEGQNVTLSCEQNLNHDAMYWYRQDPGQGLRLIYYSQIVNDFQKGDIAEGYSVSREKKESFPLTVTSAQKNPTAFYLCASSIDSLRQTTSYHEQFFGPGTRLTVL.